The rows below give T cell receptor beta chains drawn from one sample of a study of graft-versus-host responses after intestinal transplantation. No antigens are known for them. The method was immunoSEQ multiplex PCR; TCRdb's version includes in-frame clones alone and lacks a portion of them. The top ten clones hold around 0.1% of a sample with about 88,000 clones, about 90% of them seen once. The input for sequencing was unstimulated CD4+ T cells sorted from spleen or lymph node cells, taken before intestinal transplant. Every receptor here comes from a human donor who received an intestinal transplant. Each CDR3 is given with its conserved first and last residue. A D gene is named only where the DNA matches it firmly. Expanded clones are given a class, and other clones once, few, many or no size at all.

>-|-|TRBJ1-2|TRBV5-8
TGTGCCAGCAGCACAGGGATTTGGGATTTTGACTATGGCTACACCTTC
CASSTGIWDFDYGYTF
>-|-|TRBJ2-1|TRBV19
TGTGCCAGTAGTATGAGCTCCTACAATGAGCAGTTCTTC
CASSMSSYNEQFF
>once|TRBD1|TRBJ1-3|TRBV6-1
TGTGCCAGCAGGAAGACAGGGTTGTGGGGAAACACCATATATTTT
CASRKTGLWGNTIYF
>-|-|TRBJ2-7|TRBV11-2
TGTGCCAGCAACCCGAGATCAAGCGCCTACGAGCAGTACTTC
CASNPRSSAYEQYF
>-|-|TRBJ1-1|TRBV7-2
TGTGCCAGCAGCTTGCTTGCTTCAGGTAACACTGAAGCTTTCTTT
CASSLLASGNTEAFF
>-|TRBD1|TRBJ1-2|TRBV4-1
TGCGCCAGCAGCCCAATTAGACAGGGTTACGGCTACACCTTC
CASSPIRQGYGYTF
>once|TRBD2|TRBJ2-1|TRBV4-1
TGCGCCAGCAGCCAAAACAGCGGGGGCGTCAGTGAGCAGTTCTTC
CASSQNSGGVSEQFF
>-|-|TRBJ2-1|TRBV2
TGTGCCAGCACCCTGGACACTTACAATGAGCAGTTCTTC
CASTLDTYNEQFF
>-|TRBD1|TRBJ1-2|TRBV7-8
TGTGCCAGCAGCTCCCTAGGGCAGGGGGTGGGTAACTATGGCTACACCTTC
CASSSLGQGVGNYGYTF
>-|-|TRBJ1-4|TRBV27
TGTGCCAGCAGTCCCCGGGGAGGACTCGTAGAAAAACTGTTTTTT
CASSPRGGLVEKLFF
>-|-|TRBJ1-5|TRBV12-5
TGTGCTAGTGGGGACAGTCTAAGAGATTGGCCCCAGCATTTT
CASGDSLRDWPQHF
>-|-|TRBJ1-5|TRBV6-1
TGTGCCAGCAGTGATGGATCGTGGGCAAATCAGCCCCAGCATTTT
CASSDGSWANQPQHF
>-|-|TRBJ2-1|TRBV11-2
TGTGCCAGCAGCTTATCTTTAGGAGGTGAGCAGTTCTTC
CASSLSLGGEQFF
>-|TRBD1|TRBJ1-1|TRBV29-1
TGCAGCGTTACAGGGGTCCCCATGAACACTGAAGCTTTCTTT
CSVTGVPMNTEAFF
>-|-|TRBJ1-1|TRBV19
TGTGCCAGTAGTATAATTTCGGGCAGGGGCCGGGCTACTGAAGCTTTCTTT
CASSIISGRGRATEAFF
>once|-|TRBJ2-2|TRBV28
TGTGCCAGCAGTTTCTGGGTCGGGACCGGGGAGCTGTTTTTT
CASSFWVGTGELFF
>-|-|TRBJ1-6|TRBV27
TGTGCCAGCCAGGCAGGGCCAGGATCACCCCTCCACTTT
CASQAGPGSPLHF
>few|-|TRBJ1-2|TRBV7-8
TGTGCCAGCAGACCCGGACAGAAGGATGGCTACACCTTC
CASRPGQKDGYTF
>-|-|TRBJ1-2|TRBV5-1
TGCGCCAGCAGCCCCGGGGGGGTGATATGGGACTATGGCTACACCTTC
CASSPGGVIWDYGYTF
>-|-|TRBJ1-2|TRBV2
TGTGCCAGCACCAGAACAGGGAACTATGGCTACACCTTC
CASTRTGNYGYTF
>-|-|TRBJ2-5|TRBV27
TGTGCCAGCAGTTTAAATGGGGCGTTGGGGGAGACCCAGTACTTC
CASSLNGALGETQYF
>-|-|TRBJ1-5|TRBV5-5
TGTGCCAGCAGCTTGGTGAGGCTTGGTACGCCCCAGCATTTT
CASSLVRLGTPQHF
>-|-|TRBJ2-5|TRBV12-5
TGTGCTAGTGGTTTGTTCGGGGTCCAAGAGACCCAGTACTTC
CASGLFGVQETQYF
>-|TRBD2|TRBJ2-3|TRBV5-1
TGCGCCAGCAGCTGGGACCTTAGCGGGGGGGCCCCAGATACGCAGTATTTT
CASSWDLSGGAPDTQYF
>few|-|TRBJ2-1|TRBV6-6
TGTGCCAGCAGTGGAGGCAGGAGGAATGAGCAGTTCTTC
CASSGGRRNEQFF
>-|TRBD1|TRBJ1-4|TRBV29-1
TGCAGCGTTGGGGACACAGGGGCGGATGAAAAACTGTTTTTT
CSVGDTGADEKLFF
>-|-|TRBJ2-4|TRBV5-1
TGCGCCAGCAGCACCGACATACTAGCCAAAAACATTCAGTACTTC
CASSTDILAKNIQYF
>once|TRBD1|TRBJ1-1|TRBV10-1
TGCGCCAGCAGTGACCCCGGACAGGGTCAGCGAGCTTTCTTT
CASSDPGQGQRAFF
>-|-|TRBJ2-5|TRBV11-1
TGTGCCAGCAGCTTTGGGGGCCCCCGGGAGACCCAGTACTTC
CASSFGGPRETQYF
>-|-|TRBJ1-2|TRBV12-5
TGTGCTAGTGGCGGCGGGGGGCATGGCTATGGCTACACCTTC
CASGGGGHGYGYTF
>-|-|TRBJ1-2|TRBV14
TGTGCCAGCAGCCAAGTAGCGGTGGGGGGTGGCTACACCTTC
CASSQVAVGGGYTF
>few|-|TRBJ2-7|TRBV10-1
TGCGCCAGCGGCGGATACGAGCAGTACTTC
CASGGYEQYF
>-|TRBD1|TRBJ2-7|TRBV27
TGTGCCAGCAGTTCCGCCGGGGGGACAGGGCACTACGAGCAGTACTTC
CASSSAGGTGHYEQYF
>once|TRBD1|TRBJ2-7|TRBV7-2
TGTGCCAGCAGTTCCCCGACAGGGTTAGGGAACGAGCAGTACTTC
CASSSPTGLGNEQYF
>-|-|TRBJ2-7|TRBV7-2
TGTGCCAGCAGCTGGCAGTACGAGCAGTACTTC
CASSWQYEQYF
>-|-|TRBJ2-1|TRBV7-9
TGTGCCAGCAGCTTAACAGGTAGGGGAAGGGATGAGCAGTTCTTC
CASSLTGRGRDEQFF
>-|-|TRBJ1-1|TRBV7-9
TGTGCCAGCAGCTTGGTCCCTTCGGTGGACTCACCCGCCGGTGCTTTCTTT
CASSLVPSVDSPAGAFF
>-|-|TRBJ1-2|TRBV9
TGTGCCAGCAGCGCCGACAATCCTAACTATGGCTACACCTTC
CASSADNPNYGYTF